The TCR beta chain under discussion was sequenced for a study of early T cells in non-severe SARS-CoV-2 infection. Germline-derived CDR1 and CDR2 are SGHNT and YYREEE (reference sequence). The CDR3 sequence is 15 residues long. Trimming removed 3 bases from V and 5 bases from J, with 17 bases in between. Unique molecular identifiers (one per individual cDNA molecule) were attached. A single record per CDR3 protein comes from TCRdb applying MiXCR to the 5' RACE reads. The table lists under 70,000 distinct CDR3 sequences, around 5.7% of them singletons. This sequence originates from an adult who was a healthcare worker with PCR-confirmed SARS-CoV-2 infection or an uninfected control (not recorded which). V usage is TRBV5-4 and J usage is TRBJ1-1, with D uncertain. The specimen was whole blood, collected at baseline. This chain's CDR3 is CASSSPYAGWTEAFF. CDR3 coding DNA: TGTGCCAGCAGCTCCCCCTATGCGGGATGGACTGAAGCTTTCTTT. The whole variable domain, remainder taken from reference TRBV5-4 and TRBJ1-1, is ETGVTQSPTHLIKTRGQQVTLRCSSQSGHNTVSWYQQALGQGPQFIFQYYREEENGRGNFPPRFSGLQFPNYSSELNVNALELDDSALYLCASSSPYAGWTEAFFGQGTRLTVV.